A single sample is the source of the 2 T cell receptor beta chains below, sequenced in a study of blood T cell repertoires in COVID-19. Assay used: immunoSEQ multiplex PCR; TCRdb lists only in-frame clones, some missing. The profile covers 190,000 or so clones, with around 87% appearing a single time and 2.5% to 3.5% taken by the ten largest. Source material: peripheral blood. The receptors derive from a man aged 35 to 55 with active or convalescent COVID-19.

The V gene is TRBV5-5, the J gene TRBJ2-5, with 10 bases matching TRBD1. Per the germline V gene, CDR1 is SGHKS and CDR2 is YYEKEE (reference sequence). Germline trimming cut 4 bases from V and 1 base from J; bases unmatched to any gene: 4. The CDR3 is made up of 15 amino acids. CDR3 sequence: CASSLRTGGQETQYF. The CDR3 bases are TGTGCCAGCAGCCTCAGGACAGGGGGCCAAGAGACCCAGTACTTC.

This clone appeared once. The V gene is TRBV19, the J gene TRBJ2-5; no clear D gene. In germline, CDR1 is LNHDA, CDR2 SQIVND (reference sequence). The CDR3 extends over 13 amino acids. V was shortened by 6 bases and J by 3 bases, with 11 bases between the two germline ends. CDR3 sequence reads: CASSQVAEETQYF. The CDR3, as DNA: TGTGCCAGTAGCCAGGTTGCAGAAGAGACCCAGTACTTC.